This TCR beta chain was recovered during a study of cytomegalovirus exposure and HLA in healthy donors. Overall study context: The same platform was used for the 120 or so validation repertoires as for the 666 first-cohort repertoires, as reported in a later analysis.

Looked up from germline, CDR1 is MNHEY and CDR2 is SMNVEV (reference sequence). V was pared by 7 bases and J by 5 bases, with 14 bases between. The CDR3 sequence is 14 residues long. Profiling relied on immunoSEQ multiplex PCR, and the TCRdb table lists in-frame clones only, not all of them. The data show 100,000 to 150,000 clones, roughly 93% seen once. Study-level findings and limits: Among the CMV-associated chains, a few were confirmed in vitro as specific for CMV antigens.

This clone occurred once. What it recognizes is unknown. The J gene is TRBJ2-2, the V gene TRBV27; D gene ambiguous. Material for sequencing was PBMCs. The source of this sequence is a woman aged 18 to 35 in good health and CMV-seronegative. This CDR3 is CASKGPRLTGELFF. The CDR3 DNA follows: TGTGCCAGCAAAGGCCCGCGGTTGACCGGGGAGCTGTTTTTT.